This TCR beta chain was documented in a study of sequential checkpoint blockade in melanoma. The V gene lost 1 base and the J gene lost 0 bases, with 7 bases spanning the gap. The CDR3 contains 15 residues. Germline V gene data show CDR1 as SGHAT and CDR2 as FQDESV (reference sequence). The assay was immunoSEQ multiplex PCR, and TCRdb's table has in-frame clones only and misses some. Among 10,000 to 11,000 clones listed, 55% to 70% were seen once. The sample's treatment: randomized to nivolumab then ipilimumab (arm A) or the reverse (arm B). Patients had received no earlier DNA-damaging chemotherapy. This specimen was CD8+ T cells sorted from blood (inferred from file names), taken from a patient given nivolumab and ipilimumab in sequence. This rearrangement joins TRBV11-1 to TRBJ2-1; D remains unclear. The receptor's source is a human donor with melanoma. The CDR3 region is CASSLVVSSYNEQFF. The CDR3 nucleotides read TGTGCCAGCAGCTTAGTGGTGAGCTCCTACAATGAGCAGTTCTTC.